This T cell receptor (beta chain) emerged from a study of radiotherapy plus CTLA-4 blockade in lung cancer. Study findings and constraints: The study found tumor-derived TCR clones expanded in blood after radiotherapy plus ipilimumab.

Of note for this clone: Its target is unknown.

Profiling relied on immunoSEQ multiplex PCR, and the TCRdb table lists in-frame clones only, not all of them. The repertoire holds tens of thousands of clones, with more than 70% as singletons. Germline CDR1 is SEHNR and CDR2 is FQNEAQ (reference sequence). CDR3 length equals 13 residues. Trimming pared 4 bases from V and 5 bases from J, leaving 11 bases between. This chain links TRBV7-9 with TRBJ1-1; D possibly corresponds to TRBD1 (5 bases). Sequencing was performed on peripheral blood, taken from a patient treated with radiotherapy plus ipilimumab. This clonotype originated in a human donor with non-small cell lung cancer who had stable disease on radiotherapy plus ipilimumab. The CDR3 spells CASSSGPGTEAFF. CDR3 nucleotides: TGTGCCAGCAGCTCGGGGCCGGGGACTGAAGCTTTCTTT.